This T cell receptor beta chain was recovered during a study of T cell changes during pregnancy in multiple sclerosis. The CDR3 consists of 11 residues. The germline gives CDR1 SGHRS, CDR2 YFSETQ. V was clipped by 4 bases and J by 6 bases, with 6 bases between them. Profiled with immunoSEQ multiplex PCR; TCRdb holds only in-frame clones, not every one. The repertoire has around 110,000 clones, around 93% of them found once; the top ten carry around 0.8%. This chain uses TRBV5-1 with TRBJ2-3; D is unresolved. This receptor was taken from a female donor in good health, enrolled as a control in a pregnancy study. The sample was peripheral blood, taken in the third trimester of pregnancy. CDR3 amino acids: CASSREDTQYF. The DNA of the CDR3 is TGCGCCAGCAGCCGTGAGGATACGCAGTATTTT. The complete variable domain, with remaining parts taken from reference TRBV5-1 and TRBJ2-3, reads KAGVTQTPRYLIKTRGQQVTLSCSPISGHRSVSWYQQTPGQGLQFLFEYFSETQRNKGNFPGRFSGRQFSNSRSEMNVSTLELGDSALYLCASSREDTQYFGPGTRLTVL.